The 25 T cell receptor beta chains reported below all come from one sample, sequenced in a study of control samples from healthy donors and cancer patients. Sequencing was performed with immunoSEQ multiplex PCR; in TCRdb, only in-frame clones are kept and a portion is missing. The table shows 100,000 to 150,000 clones, with 92% occurring only once. The sample taken for sequencing was blood. These receptor sequences come from a woman in her forties or fifties in good health.

This sequence joins TRBV2 and TRBJ2-4; D possibly corresponds to TRBD2 (7 bases). This CDR3 is built from 13 residues. V lost 4 bases to trimming and J lost 9 bases, with 13 bases between them. Germline V gene sequence: CDR1 SNHLY, CDR2 FYNNEI. In DNA, the CDR3 is TGTGCCAGCAGTGTCGAGGGGGGGGCCATTCAGTACTTC. Translating it yields CASSVEGGAIQYF.

The chain has TRBV19 and TRBJ1-1, with no clear D. Germline V CDR1 and CDR2: LNHDA, SQIVND (reference sequence). This CDR3 region has 13 residues. V lost 7 bases and J 6 bases, leaving 15 bases between the germline ends. The CDR3 DNA reads TGTGCCAGTAAGGTTGAGGGTTCCGCTGAAGCTTTCTTT. The encoded protein is CASKVEGSAEAFF.

The chain uses TRBV5-6 and TRBJ1-2, with D hard to call. The germline V gene has CDR1 SGHDT and CDR2 YYEEEE. The CDR3 length is 14 residues. V lost 5 bases and J 3 bases, leaving 14 bases between the germline ends. In nucleotides, the CDR3 is TGTGCCAGCAGTGCCGCCGGCGCTGACTATGGCTACACCTTC. Protein sequence: CASSAAGADYGYTF.

This chain uses TRBV3-1 (or the pseudogene TRBV3-2) with TRBJ1-4; D might be TRBD1 (6 bases). V lost 4 bases and J lost 8, with 17 bases in between. Germline values: CDR1 LGHDT, CDR2 YNNKEL (reference sequence). There are 15 residues in the CDR3. The chain's CDR3 is CASSLLKGGLEKLFF. As DNA, the CDR3 is TGTGCCAGCAGCCTCCTTAAGGGGGGCTTGGAAAAACTGTTTTTT.

V gene TRBV6-5 combines with J gene TRBJ1-2; possible D gene TRBD1, 5 bases. Germline CDR1 MNHEY, CDR2 SVGAGI. V lost 7 bases to trimming and J lost 4 bases, with 19 bases between them. The CDR3 runs to 15 residues. CDR3 nucleotides: TGTGCCAGCACCATCAAAGGTATAGGGGTCTATGGCTACACCTTC. This gives the protein CASTIKGIGVYGYTF.

The chain is built from TRBV10-3 and TRBJ1-2; TRBD1 matches at 9 bases. The length of the CDR3 is 13 residues. Trimming removed 10 bases from V and 4 bases from J; junction bases left unmatched: 7. Germline values: CDR1 ENHRY, CDR2 SYGVKD. The CDR3 reads CATWTGDSYGYTF. CDR3 DNA: TGTGCCACCTGGACAGGGGATTCCTATGGCTACACCTTC.

This clone was seen only a few times. This sequence joins TRBV6-5 and TRBJ2-7, with TRBD1 matching 7 bases. Germline V gene sequence: CDR1 MNHEY, CDR2 SVGAGI. The length of the CDR3 is 12 residues. The V segment lost 9 bases and the J segment 0 bases; nucleotides outside the gene matches: 2. The CDR3 nucleotides are TGTGCCAGTGCAGGGGGCTCCTACGAGCAGTACTTC. This sequence encodes CASAGGSYEQYF.

This chain uses TRBV7-8 with TRBJ1-1, with D hard to call. Trimming shortened V by 4 bases and J by 0 bases, and 6 bases separated the two germline ends. Germline loops: CDR1 SGHVS, CDR2 FQNEAQ. The CDR3 loop spans 13 amino acids. The CDR3 spells CASSYQMNTEAFF. As DNA, the CDR3 is TGTGCCAGCAGCTACCAAATGAACACTGAAGCTTTCTTT. Full variable domain (remainder filled in from reference TRBV7-8 and TRBJ1-1): GAGVSQSPRYKVAKRGQDVALRCDPISGHVSLFWYQQALGQGPEFLTYFQNEAQLDKSGLPSDRFFAERPEGSVSTLKIQRTQQEDSAVYLCASSYQMNTEAFFGQGTRLTVV.

The chain employs TRBV11-2 and TRBJ1-1; D gene ambiguous. Germline CDR1 SGHAT, CDR2 FQNNGV. Trimming removed 3 bases from V and 7 bases from J, with 15 bases in between. This CDR3 is 14 amino acids long. CDR3 loop: CASSLLMLRDEAFF. CDR3 coding DNA: TGTGCCAGCAGCTTGTTAATGTTGCGGGATGAAGCTTTCTTT.

This clone came up once. The chain carries TRBV3-1 (or the pseudogene TRBV3-2) and TRBJ2-7; TRBD2 matches at 7 bases. This CDR3 comprises 18 residues. Germline V lookup: CDR1 LGHDT, CDR2 YNNKEL (reference sequence). The V segment lost 0 bases and the J segment 6 bases; nucleotides outside the gene matches: 17. The CDR3 DNA follows: TGTGCCAGCAGCCAAGACCCGATAGCGGGCGCATTCCCTCTCGAGCAGTACTTC. It encodes CASSQDPIAGAFPLEQYF.

This clone has only a few counts. The CDR3: CASSELLGELGHF. The CDR3 DNA reads as TGTGCCAGCAGTGAATTACTCGGGGAATTGGGACATTTT. The rearrangement joins TRBV2 to TRBJ1-5; no clear D. V lost 2 bases and J lost 16, with 18 bases in between. Germline V gives CDR1 SNHLY, CDR2 FYNNEI. The CDR3 is 13 amino acids. The full variable domain, its missing parts supplied by reference TRBV2 and TRBJ1-5, is EPEVTQTPSHQVTQMGQEVILRCVPISNHLYFYWYRQILGQKVEFLVSFYNNEISEKSEIFDDQFSVERPDGSNFTLKIRSTKLEDSAMYFCASSELLGELGHFGDGTRLSIL.

This chain uses TRBV7-9 with TRBJ1-6; D uncertain. The CDR3 is made up of 13 amino acids. V lost 0 bases and J 7 bases, leaving 4 bases between the germline ends. The germline gives CDR1 SEHNR, CDR2 FQNEAQ (reference sequence). CDR3 in DNA: TGTGCCAGCAGCTTAGCCGGGAATTCACCCCTCCACTTT. Encoded protein: CASSLAGNSPLHF. Full variable domain (remainder filled in from reference TRBV7-9 and TRBJ1-6): DTGVSQNPRHKITKRGQNVTFRCDPISEHNRLYWYRQTLGQGPEFLTYFQNEAQLEKSRLLSDRFSAERPKGSFSTLEIQRTEQGDSAMYLCASSLAGNSPLHFGNGTRLTVT.

The table lists this clone with a count of one. The chain employs TRBV19 and TRBJ2-6, with a possible D match to TRBD1 (5 bases). Trimming stripped 4 bases from V and 1 base from J, with 8 bases between. Germline V gene data show CDR1 as LNHDA and CDR2 as SQIVND (reference sequence). The CDR3 has 15 residues. The CDR3 nucleotides are TGTGCCAGTAGTAGTCAGGGTTCTGGGGCCAACGTCCTGACTTTC. Amino acid sequence: CASSSQGSGANVLTF.

V and J are TRBV11-2 and TRBJ2-2, with D perhaps matching TRBD2 (5 bases). Trimming took off 3 bases at V and 2 bases at J, with 7 bases between the two ends. The CDR3 contains 14 residues. CDR1 is SGHAT and CDR2 is FQNNGV in the germline V gene. The CDR3 here is CASSFGVNTGELFF. DNA for the CDR3: TGTGCCAGCAGCTTCGGGGTTAACACCGGGGAGCTGTTTTTT. The whole variable domain, filled in from reference TRBV11-2 and TRBJ2-2, reads EAGVAQSPRYKIIEKRQSVAFWCNPISGHATLYWYQQILGQGPKLLIQFQNNGVVDDSQLPKDRFSAERLKGVDSTLKIQPAKLEDSAVYLCASSFGVNTGELFFGEGSRLTVL.

V usage is TRBV2 and J usage is TRBJ2-3, with 7 nucleotides matching TRBD2. CDR1 and CDR2 (germline): SNHLY, FYNNEI. The CDR3 contains 13 residues. V gave up 3 bases and J gave up 8 bases; unmatched junction bases: 5. CDR3 in DNA: TGTGCCAGCAGTGAGAGACTAGCATCTACGCAGTATTTT. As protein: CASSERLASTQYF. The variable domain in full, completed from reference TRBV2 and TRBJ2-3, reads EPEVTQTPSHQVTQMGQEVILRCVPISNHLYFYWYRQILGQKVEFLVSFYNNEISEKSEIFDDQFSVERPDGSNFTLKIRSTKLEDSAMYFCASSERLASTQYFGPGTRLTVL.

This chain uses TRBV29-1 with TRBJ2-7; 8 nucleotides agree with TRBD2. The length of the CDR3 is 14 residues. The V and J ends lost 6 bases and 7 bases, in that order; junction bases with no gene match: 14. Germline CDR1 reads SQVTM; CDR2 reads ANQGSEA. The CDR3 sequence is CSVVGSGALREQYF. DNA for the CDR3: TGCAGCGTGGTCGGTAGCGGGGCTCTTCGGGAGCAGTACTTC.

The chain carries TRBV19 and TRBJ1-1; D may be TRBD1 (5 bases). CDR3 length: 15 residues. From germline, CDR1 is LNHDA and CDR2 SQIVND (reference sequence). Trimming left V 1 base short and J 1 base short, with 10 bases between. The CDR3 bases are TGTGCCAGTAGTATAGTCCCCGGGGGGAACACTGAAGCTTTCTTT. It encodes CASSIVPGGNTEAFF.

This clone was seen a single time. The genes are TRBV11-2 and TRBJ1-1; D gene ambiguous. The CDR3 spans 14 residues. Germline V lookup: CDR1 SGHAT, CDR2 FQNNGV. Trimming pared 8 bases from V and 1 base from J, leaving 14 bases between. The CDR3 DNA is TGTGCCAGCCTTGATCGCCGGAGGAACACTGAAGCTTTCTTT. As protein: CASLDRRRNTEAFF.

The gene calls are TRBV19 and TRBJ1-2; 7 bases are a match to TRBD1. V lost 3 bases and J lost 8; bases outside the gene matches: 9. There are 14 residues in the CDR3. Per the germline V gene, CDR1 is LNHDA and CDR2 is SQIVND (reference sequence). The CDR3 DNA sequence: TGTGCCAGTAGTATCACGAGGGGGCAAGGCGGCTACACCTTC. Translated, it gives CASSITRGQGGYTF. The variable domain in full, with the rest retrieved from reference TRBV19 and TRBJ1-2, is DGGITQSPKYLFRKEGQNVTLSCEQNLNHDAMYWYRQDPGQGLRLIYYSQIVNDFQKGDIAEGYSVSREKKESFPLTVTSAQKNPTAFYLCASSITRGQGGYTFGSGTRLTVV.

The rearrangement links TRBV6-1 to TRBJ1-2; TRBD1 is a possible D gene (6 bases). The CDR3 is 14 amino acids. The germline V and J ends were trimmed by 2 bases and 6 bases, with 13 bases remaining between them. Germline CDR1 reads MNHNS; CDR2 reads SASEGT. The CDR3 region is CASSEWGARDGYTF. CDR3 coding DNA: TGTGCCAGCAGTGAATGGGGGGCACGGGATGGCTACACCTTC.

V usage is TRBV12-3 or TRBV12-4 and J usage is TRBJ2-1; no clear D. Trimming removed 5 bases at V and 15 bases at J, with 14 bases between. CDR3 length: 11 amino acids. CDR3 amino acids: CASSGPTVSFF. CDR3 coding DNA: TGTGCCAGCAGTGGTCCCACAGTATCGTTCTTC.

The chain couples TRBV7-9 to TRBJ2-3; 8 bases match TRBD2. The ends lost 4 bases at V and 1 base at J; junction bases unmatched: 4. Germline lookup yields CDR1 SEHNR and CDR2 FQNEAQ (reference sequence). The CDR3 is 15 amino acids. The CDR3 sequence: CASSSSSGRTDTQYF. CDR3 sequence (DNA): TGTGCCAGCAGCTCCTCTAGCGGGCGCACAGATACGCAGTATTTT.

The chain is built from TRBV5-1 and TRBJ2-1, with 15 nucleotides matching TRBD2. Germline V gene lookup returns CDR1 SGHRS and CDR2 YFSETQ. Trimming took 1 base from V and 9 from J; bases not matched to a gene: 8. CDR3 size: 17 residues. CDR3 bases: TGCGCCAGCAGCTTGTTAGGACTAGCGGGAGGGCCTATTGAGCAGTTCTTC. Amino acids: CASSLLGLAGGPIEQFF.

The chain couples TRBV23-1 to TRBJ1-2, with TRBD1 matching over 7 bases. TRBV23-1 is labeled an ORF, and its function is uncertain. The V and J ends lost 6 bases and 5 bases, in that order; junction bases with no gene match: 9. The CDR3 covers 14 residues. CDR3 bases: TGCGCCAGCAGACACAGTGGGACAGATTATGGCTACACCTTC. Translation: CASRHSGTDYGYTF.

This clone was found once. The chain is built from TRBV2 and TRBJ1-4; a possible D gene is TRBD1 (6 bases). V was cut by 7 bases and J by 1 base, with 16 bases left in between. The CDR3 has 16 residues. Per germline, CDR1 SNHLY and CDR2 FYNNEI. The CDR3 bases are TGTGCCAGCACCGTAAAGGAGGGGGGAACTAATGAAAAACTGTTTTTT. This codes for CASTVKEGGTNEKLFF.